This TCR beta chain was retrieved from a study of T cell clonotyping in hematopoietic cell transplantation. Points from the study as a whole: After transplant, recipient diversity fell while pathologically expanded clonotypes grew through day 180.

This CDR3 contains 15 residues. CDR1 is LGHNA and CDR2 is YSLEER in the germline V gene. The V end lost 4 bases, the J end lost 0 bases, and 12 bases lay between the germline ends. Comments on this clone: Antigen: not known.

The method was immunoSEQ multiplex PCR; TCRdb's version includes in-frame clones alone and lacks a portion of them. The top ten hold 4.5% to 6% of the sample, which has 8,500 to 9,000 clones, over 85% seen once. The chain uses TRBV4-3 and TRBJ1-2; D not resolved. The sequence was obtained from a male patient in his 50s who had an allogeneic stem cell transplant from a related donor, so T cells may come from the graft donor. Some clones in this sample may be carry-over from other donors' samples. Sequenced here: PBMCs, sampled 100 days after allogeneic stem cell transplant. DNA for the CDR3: TGCGCCAGCAGCCTCGGCAAGGAAGCTAACTATGGCTACACCTTC. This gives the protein CASSLGKEANYGYTF.